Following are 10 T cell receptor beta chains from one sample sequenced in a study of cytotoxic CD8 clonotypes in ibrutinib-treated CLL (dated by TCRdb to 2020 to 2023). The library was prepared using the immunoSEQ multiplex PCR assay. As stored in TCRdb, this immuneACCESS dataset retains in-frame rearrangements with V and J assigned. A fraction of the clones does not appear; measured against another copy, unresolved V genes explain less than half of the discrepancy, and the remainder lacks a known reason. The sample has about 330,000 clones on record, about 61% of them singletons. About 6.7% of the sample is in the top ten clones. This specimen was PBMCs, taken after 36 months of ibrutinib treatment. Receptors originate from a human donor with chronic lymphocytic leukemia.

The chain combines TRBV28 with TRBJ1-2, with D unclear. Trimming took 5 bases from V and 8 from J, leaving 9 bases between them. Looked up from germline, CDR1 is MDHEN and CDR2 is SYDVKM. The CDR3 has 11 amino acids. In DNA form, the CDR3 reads TGTGCCAGCAGTCTCAATCTGGGCTACACCTTC. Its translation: CASSLNLGYTF.

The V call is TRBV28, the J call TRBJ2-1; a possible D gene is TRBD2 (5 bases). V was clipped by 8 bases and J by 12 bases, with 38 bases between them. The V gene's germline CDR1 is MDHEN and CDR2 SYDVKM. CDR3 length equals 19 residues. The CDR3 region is CASEDVRSAVGPDQPGQFF. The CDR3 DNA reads TGTGCCAGCGAGGACGTAAGATCAGCGGTAGGACCCGACCAGCCGGGGCAGTTCTTC.

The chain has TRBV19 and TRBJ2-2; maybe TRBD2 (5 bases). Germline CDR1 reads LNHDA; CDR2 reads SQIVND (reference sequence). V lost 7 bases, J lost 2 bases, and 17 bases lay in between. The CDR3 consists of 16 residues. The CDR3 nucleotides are TGTGCCAGTACCCTCCGGGGTGGGTCTAACACCGGGGAGCTGTTTTTT. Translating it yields CASTLRGGSNTGELFF.

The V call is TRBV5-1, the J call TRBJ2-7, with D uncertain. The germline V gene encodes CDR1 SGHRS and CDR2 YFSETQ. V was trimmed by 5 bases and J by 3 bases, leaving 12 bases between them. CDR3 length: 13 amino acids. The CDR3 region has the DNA TGCGCCAGCAGGGCCGTATACCACTACGAGCAGTACTTC. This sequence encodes CASRAVYHYEQYF.

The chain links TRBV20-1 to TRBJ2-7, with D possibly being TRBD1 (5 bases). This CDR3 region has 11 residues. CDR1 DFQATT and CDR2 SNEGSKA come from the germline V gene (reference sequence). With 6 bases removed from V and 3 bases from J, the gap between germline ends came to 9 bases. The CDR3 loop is CSAQQGYEQYF. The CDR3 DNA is TGCAGTGCGCAGCAGGGCTACGAGCAGTACTTC.

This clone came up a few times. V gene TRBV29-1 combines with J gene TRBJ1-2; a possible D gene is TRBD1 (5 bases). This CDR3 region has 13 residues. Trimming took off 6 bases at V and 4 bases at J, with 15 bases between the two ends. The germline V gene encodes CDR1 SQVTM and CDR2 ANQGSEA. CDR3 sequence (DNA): TGCAGCGTGGGGGGTGCAGGGAGCTATGGCTACACCTTC. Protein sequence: CSVGGAGSYGYTF. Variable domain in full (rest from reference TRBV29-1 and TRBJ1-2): SAVISQKPSRDICQRGTSLTIQCQVDSQVTMMFWYRQQPGQSLTLIATANQGSEATYESGFVIDKFPISRPNLTFSTLTVSNMSPEDSSIYLCSVGGAGSYGYTFGSGTRLTVV.

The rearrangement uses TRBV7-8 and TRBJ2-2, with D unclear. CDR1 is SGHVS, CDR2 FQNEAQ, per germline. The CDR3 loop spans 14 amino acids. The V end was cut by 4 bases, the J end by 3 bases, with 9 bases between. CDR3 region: CASSSSTHTGELFF. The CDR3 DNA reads TGTGCCAGCAGCTCTTCTACTCACACCGGGGAGCTGTTTTTT.

CDR3 region: CASSRVTGSNQPQHF. In nucleotides, the CDR3 is TGTGCCAGTAGTAGAGTGACAGGGAGTAATCAGCCCCAGCATTTT. The J gene is TRBJ1-5, the V gene TRBV19; 7 bases are a match to TRBD1. Germline V gene data show CDR1 as LNHDA and CDR2 as SQIVND (reference sequence). This CDR3 spans 15 amino acids. Trimming cost V 4 bases and J 4 bases; bases outside gene matches: 7.

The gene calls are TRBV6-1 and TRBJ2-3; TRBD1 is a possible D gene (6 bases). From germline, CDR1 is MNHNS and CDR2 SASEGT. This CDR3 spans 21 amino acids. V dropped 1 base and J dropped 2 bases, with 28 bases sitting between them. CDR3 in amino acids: CASSEELSGQQVSIFTDTQYF. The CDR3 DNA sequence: TGTGCCAGCAGTGAAGAACTTTCCGGACAGCAGGTTTCTATTTTCACAGATACGCAGTATTTT.

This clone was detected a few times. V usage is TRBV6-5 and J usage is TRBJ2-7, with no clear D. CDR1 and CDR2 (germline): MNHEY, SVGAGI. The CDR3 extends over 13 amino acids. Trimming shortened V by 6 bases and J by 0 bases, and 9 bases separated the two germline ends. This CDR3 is CASRRKASYEQYF. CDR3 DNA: TGTGCCAGCAGGAGAAAGGCCTCCTACGAGCAGTACTTC.